Each of the 23 T cell receptor beta chains below was sequenced from the same sample in a study of blood T cell repertoires in COVID-19. Clones were read by immunoSEQ multiplex PCR, and TCRdb kept only the in-frame ones, dropping some. The table has 40,000 or so clones, 70% to 90% seen once. Sequences were obtained from peripheral blood. The receptors originated from a human donor in a cohort sampled during active COVID-19.

The chain uses TRBV7-9 and TRBJ2-5, with TRBD2 identical over 10 bases. Germline V gene sequence: CDR1 SEHNR, CDR2 FQNEAQ (reference sequence). CDR3 length equals 15 residues. J was trimmed by 2 bases and V by 2 bases; bases with no gene match: 2. This CDR3 is CASSLLAGAQETQYF. The CDR3 DNA follows: TGTGCCAGCAGCTTACTAGCGGGAGCACAAGAGACCCAGTACTTC. Variable domain in full (rest from reference TRBV7-9 and TRBJ2-5): DTGVSQNPRHKITKRGQNVTFRCDPISEHNRLYWYRQTLGQGPEFLTYFQNEAQLEKSRLLSDRFSAERPKGSFSTLEIQRTEQGDSAMYLCASSLLAGAQETQYFGPGTRLLVL.

The chain has TRBV5-5 and TRBJ1-6; D unclear. V lost 0 bases and J 6 bases, leaving 7 bases between the germline ends. The length of the CDR3 is 14 residues. Germline loops: CDR1 SGHKS, CDR2 YYEKEE (reference sequence). The CDR3 bases are TGTGCCAGCAGCTTGGAACAGTTTAATTCACCCCTCCACTTT. It yields the protein CASSLEQFNSPLHF.

This clone has just one count. The chain has TRBV7-3 and TRBJ2-1, with TRBD2 identical over 12 bases. This CDR3 contains 19 residues. The junction had 16 bases not matched to a gene; V was cut back by 4 bases and J by 6 bases. Looked up from germline, CDR1 is SGHTA and CDR2 is FQGTGA. CDR3 in DNA: TGTGCCAGCAGCTCCACCCAACCACTAGCGGGGGGCCAGGTCAATGAGCAGTTCTTC. This encodes CASSSTQPLAGGQVNEQFF. Filled out from reference TRBV7-3 and TRBJ2-1, the complete variable domain reads GAGVSQTPSNKVTEKGKYVELRCDPISGHTALYWYRQSLGQGPEFLIYFQGTGAADDSGLPNDRFFAVRPEGSVSTLKIQRTERGDSAVYLCASSSTQPLAGGQVNEQFFGPGTRLTVL.

The chain is built from TRBV7-3 and TRBJ1-1; the D gene is possibly TRBD1 (5 bases). The length of the CDR3 is 18 residues. Trimming pared 0 bases from V and 0 bases from J, leaving 17 bases between. CDR1 SGHTA and CDR2 FQGTGA come from the germline V gene. The CDR3 spells CASSLTGGGAAMNTEAFF. The DNA of the CDR3 is TGTGCCAGCAGCTTAACGGGTGGTGGGGCAGCCATGAACACTGAAGCTTTCTTT.

The chain has TRBV29-1 and TRBJ1-3, with 10 bases lining up with TRBD1. V was pared by 6 bases and J by 0 bases, with 2 bases of the junction left unmatched. Germline lookup yields CDR1 SQVTM and CDR2 ANQGSEA. This CDR3 is built from 14 residues. CDR3 DNA sequence: TGCAGCGTCCGGGACAGGGGCTCTGGAAACACCATATATTTT. Its translation is CSVRDRGSGNTIYF.

V is TRBV28 and J is TRBJ2-7, with 10 positions matching TRBD2. Germline V gives CDR1 MDHEN, CDR2 SYDVKM. V was pared by 6 bases and J by 4 bases, with 9 bases of the junction left unmatched. The CDR3 has 15 amino acids. CDR3 DNA sequence: TGTGCCAGCAGCCTTCTAGCGGGGGATCCATACGAGCAGTACTTC. It encodes CASSLLAGDPYEQYF. The whole variable domain, remainder taken from reference TRBV28 and TRBJ2-7, is DVKVTQSSRYLVKRTGEKVFLECVQDMDHENMFWYRQDPGLGLRLIYFSYDVKMKEKGDIPEGYSVSREKKERFSLILESASTNQTSMYLCASSLLAGDPYEQYFGPGTRLTVT.

V usage is TRBV15 and J usage is TRBJ1-3; 7 positions match TRBD1. J gave up 0 bases and V 1 base, and 9 bases lay outside the gene matches. The germline CDR1 and CDR2 sequences are LNHNV and YYDKDF (reference sequence). The CDR3 contains 18 residues. CDR3 sequence: CATSRVWDRRSSGNTIYF. CDR3 in DNA: TGTGCCACCAGCAGAGTGTGGGACAGACGAAGCTCTGGAAACACCATATATTTT. The whole variable domain, remainder taken from reference TRBV15 and TRBJ1-3, is DAMVIQNPRYQVTQFGKPVTLSCSQTLNHNVMYWYQQKSSQAPKLLFHYYDKDFNNEADTPDNFQSRRPNTSFCFLDIRSPGLGDTAMYLCATSRVWDRRSSGNTIYFGEGSWLTVV.

The chain couples TRBV5-4 to TRBJ2-5; weak D call: TRBD1 (6 bases). The germline V and J ends were trimmed by 7 bases and 2 bases, with 12 bases remaining between them. Per germline, CDR1 SGHNT and CDR2 YYREEE (reference sequence). This CDR3 is built from 13 residues. CDR3 coding DNA: TGTGCCAGCCAACAGGGATCTCAAGAGACCCAGTACTTC. It encodes CASQQGSQETQYF.

V is TRBV19 and J is TRBJ1-5, with 8 nucleotides matching TRBD1. V lost 6 bases, J lost 6 bases, and 13 bases stayed unmatched. Germline-derived CDR1 and CDR2 are LNHDA and SQIVND (reference sequence). There are 16 residues in the CDR3. The CDR3 DNA reads as TGTGCCAGTAGCCGCCAGGGCAGGGGGCAAGGTCAGCCCCAGCATTTT. Protein sequence: CASSRQGRGQGQPQHF.

The V call is TRBV5-4, the J call TRBJ2-5; TRBD2 agrees at 9 bases. V shed 5 bases, J shed 2 bases, and the junction held 10 bases outside the gene matches. Germline CDR1 is SGHNT and CDR2 is YYREEE (reference sequence). The CDR3 spans 16 residues. CDR3 in amino acids: CASSQWRTSGQETQYF. CDR3 DNA sequence: TGTGCCAGCAGTCAGTGGCGCACTAGCGGGCAAGAGACCCAGTACTTC.

This clone appeared a single time. V and J are TRBV5-1 and TRBJ2-3; possible D gene TRBD1, 6 bases. CDR1 and CDR2 from the germline V gene are SGHRS and YFSETQ. Trimming shortened V by 4 bases and J by 4 bases, and 13 bases separated the two germline ends. This CDR3 has 14 residues. CDR3 sequence: CASSPGQRADTQYF. The CDR3 DNA follows: TGCGCCAGCAGCCCCGGACAGCGCGCAGATACGCAGTATTTT.

J is TRBJ1-5 and V is TRBV3-1 (or the pseudogene TRBV3-2); D gene uncertain. The CDR3 sequence is 13 residues long. The germline V gene has CDR1 LGHDT and CDR2 YNNKEL (reference sequence). Trimming pared 3 bases from V and 7 bases from J, leaving 10 bases between. CDR3 nucleotide sequence: TGTGCCAGCAGCCAGAGGCTCGGGCAGCCCCAGCATTTT. Translated: CASSQRLGQPQHF.

The V gene is TRBV6-1, the J gene TRBJ1-2; possibly TRBD1 for D (5 bases). The V gene lost 1 base and the J gene lost 7 bases, with 7 bases spanning the gap. CDR1 is MNHNS, CDR2 SASEGT, per germline. The CDR3 has 12 amino acids. CDR3 residues: CASSEEGFGYTF. CDR3 DNA sequence: TGTGCCAGCAGTGAAGAGGGGTTTGGCTACACCTTC.

The CDR3: CASSLGSSETQYF. CDR3 coding DNA: TGTGCCAGCAGTTTAGGGAGTTCGGAGACCCAGTACTTC. The rearrangement links TRBV12-3 or TRBV12-4 to TRBJ2-5; D call uncertain. The V gene lost 1 base and the J gene lost 5 bases, with 8 bases spanning the gap. The length of the CDR3 is 13 residues.

The chain combines TRBV3-1 (or the pseudogene TRBV3-2) with TRBJ2-1, with D perhaps TRBD1 (6 bases). The V gene lost 5 bases and the J gene lost 9 bases, with 14 bases spanning the gap. Per the germline V gene, CDR1 is LGHDT and CDR2 is YNNKEL (reference sequence). There are 13 residues in the CDR3. In nucleotides, the CDR3 is TGTGCCAGCAGCATCAAATTGGGGGCTGAGCAGTTCTTC. It specifies CASSIKLGAEQFF.

V usage is TRBV2 and J usage is TRBJ2-1; 7 bases map to TRBD2. Germline V gene data show CDR1 as SNHLY and CDR2 as FYNNEI. The CDR3 totals 13 residues. Losses at the gene ends were 7 bases for V and 9 bases for J; bases not matched to a gene: 9. The CDR3 is CASKRDLASEQFF. CDR3 in DNA: TGTGCCAGCAAGCGGGACTTAGCCAGTGAGCAGTTCTTC.

The chain combines TRBV28 with TRBJ1-2; D uncertain. Trimming removed 3 bases at V and 4 bases at J, with 6 bases between. This CDR3 region has 12 residues. Looked up from germline, CDR1 is MDHEN and CDR2 is SYDVKM. This CDR3 is CASSFLRYGYTF. CDR3 DNA sequence: TGTGCCAGCAGTTTCCTCCGCTATGGCTACACCTTC.

The chain links TRBV21-1 to TRBJ1-2. TRBV21-1 is given as a pseudogene. The CDR3 spans 11 residues. The CDR3: CASRCTGGYTF. In nucleotides, the CDR3 is TGTGCCAGCAGGTGTACGGGGGGCTACACCTTC.

The chain employs TRBV12-5 and TRBJ1-5; 8 bases fit TRBD1. This CDR3 region has 16 residues. The germline V gene encodes CDR1 LGHNT and CDR2 FRNRAP. Trimming removed 8 bases from V and 0 bases from J; junction bases left unmatched: 9. The CDR3 DNA follows: TGTGCTAGTTTGGACAGGGAACCCTATAGCAATCAGCCCCAGCATTTT. Its protein product is CASLDREPYSNQPQHF.

The rearrangement joins TRBV28 to TRBJ1-1, with D unresolved. The germline V and J ends were trimmed by 5 bases and 5 bases, with 12 bases remaining between them. The CDR3 is 13 amino acids. The germline gives CDR1 MDHEN, CDR2 SYDVKM. CDR3 sequence (DNA): TGTGCCAGCAGTCCACAGAGGGTGACTGAAGCTTTCTTT. Translation gives CASSPQRVTEAFF.

The chain is built from TRBV9 and TRBJ2-3, with 11 bases lining up with TRBD2. CDR1 SGDLS and CDR2 YYNGEE come from the germline V gene. The CDR3 extends over 15 amino acids. J gave up 6 bases and V 0 bases, and 3 bases lay outside the gene matches. CDR3 coding DNA: TGTGCCAGCAGCGTAGTAGCGGGGGGGTTGGATACGCAGTATTTT. Amino acids: CASSVVAGGLDTQYF.

The rearrangement joins TRBV6-5 to TRBJ1-2, with 9 positions matching TRBD1. Germline V lookup: CDR1 MNHEY, CDR2 SVGAGI. The CDR3 loop spans 15 amino acids. Trimming took 6 bases from V and 2 from J; bases not matched to a gene: 7. The CDR3 DNA reads as TGTGCCAGCAGCGCCCCTGGGACAGGGAACTATGGCTACACCTTC. This encodes CASSAPGTGNYGYTF.

The V and J genes are TRBV7-9 and TRBJ2-5; no firm D call. The CDR3 covers 15 residues. Trimming removed 5 bases at V and 3 bases at J, with 16 bases between. Germline V CDR1 and CDR2: SEHNR, FQNEAQ (reference sequence). DNA of the CDR3: TGTGCCAGCAGCCCCAAGGTTAGACTCGAAGAGACCCAGTACTTC. It yields the protein CASSPKVRLEETQYF.